Sequencing of this TCR beta chain was carried out in a study of blood T cell repertoires in COVID-19 (TCRdb year 2020). Study-wide context: Samples covering the acute and convalescent phases of COVID-19 were provided by collaborators in the United States, Italy and Spain. The prospective study material was composed of cDNA or gDNA derived from T cells, B-cell-depleted T cells, or PBMCs. Where available, HLA class I and class II types were taken from metadata supplied by the sample provider and were not determined by assay-based typing. A de-identified subject ID, COVID-19 status, age in years and sex were almost always included in the sample metadata. Deeply sampled blood TCRbeta repertoires from subjects exposed to, actively infected with, or recovered from COVID-19 were included in the dataset. The samples were drawn from the first 160 participants of the ongoing ImmuneRACE study and from some 1,300 subjects provided by 6 global collaborators. The repertoires were made available in a free public database intended to serve as a resource for research on the immune response to SARS-CoV-2. General conclusions and limits of the study: The quantity of clinical and demographic metadata differed by source and by participant and was supplied without curation.

Collaborating institutions collected whole blood in K2EDTA tubes following their own protocols. For TCRbeta analysis, collaborators shipped samples as frozen whole blood, isolated PBMCs, or DNA extracted from either of those sample types. On this clone itself: Its antigen is still unknown. No base quality information exists; no much larger clone differs at one position.

The immunoSEQ Assay, a bias-controlled multiplex PCR, was used to amplify TCRbeta CDR3 regions from genomic DNA. In the authors' own workflow: The number of nucleated cells in each sample was estimated by amplification of reference gene primers within the assay. To quantify the absolute abundance of each unique TCRbeta CDR3 rearrangement, sequence reads were collapsed and filtered. For each sample, productive Simpson clonality was calculated by taking the square root of Simpson's diversity index across productive rearrangements. The immuneACCESS repertoire file appears here via TCRdb, limited to in-frame rearrangements. These files lack a portion of the clones; in checked studies, under half of the deficit traces to unresolved V genes, and the cause of the others is not known. V and J calls and clone size come straight from that table; D and trimming were deduced from the DNA. The sample data list about 97,000 clones, and more than 65% of these were observed just once. 4.4% of the sample belongs to the ten largest clones.

The clonotype originates from a man aged 60 to 75 with acute or convalescent COVID-19. The sequenced material came from peripheral blood.

The CDR3 has the sequence CASSLSPGLQEQYF. The base sequence is TGCGCCAGCAGCTTGTCCCCAGGGTTGCAAGAGCAGTACTTC. The chain is encoded by TRBV5-1 joined to TRBJ2-7; perhaps TRBD1 is the D gene, with 5 bases matching. V is clipped by 1 base and J by 7 bases, and the sequence between their germline boundaries is 15 bases long. The CDR3 measures 14 amino acids from cysteine to phenylalanine. CDR3 DNA only is kept here, 42 bases in frame from base 1. CDR1 and CDR2, per the germline V gene, are SGHRS and YFSETQ. With the portions outside the CDR3 filled from the reference TRBV5-1 and TRBJ2-7 genes, the complete variable region becomes KAGVTQTPRYLIKTRGQQVTLSCSPISGHRSVSWYQQTPGQGLQFLFEYFSETQRNKGNFPGRFSGRQFSNSRSEMNVSTLELGDSALYLCASSLSPGLQEQYFGPGTRLTVT.